The 30 T cell receptor beta chains reported below all come from one sample, sequenced in a study of CD8 T cells in ankylosing spondylitis. Using its own MiXCR run on the 5' RACE reads, TCRdb lists one record per CDR3 protein. The table includes 9,700 or so distinct CDR3 sequences, 5.5% to 6.5% detected once. The sample consisted of blood, either unsorted or a sorted T cell fraction (not recorded which). Source of these receptors: a female donor with ankylosing spondylitis or in good health (not recorded which).

CDR3 sequence reads: CASSAGTDNSPLHF. The CDR3, as DNA: TGTGCCAGCAGCGCCGGGACAGATAATTCACCCCTCCACTTT. The chain carries TRBV9 and TRBJ1-6, with 7 bases matching TRBD1. The CDR3 totals 14 residues. Germline V lookup: CDR1 SGDLS, CDR2 YYNGEE. Germline trimming cut 3 bases from V and 5 bases from J; bases unmatched to any gene: 2.

This clonotype was seen repeatedly, ten times or more. The chain carries TRBV9 and TRBJ2-7, with 10 positions matching TRBD1. V was clipped by 2 bases and J by 4 bases; unmatched bases: 0. Germline values: CDR1 SGDLS, CDR2 YYNGEE. The CDR3 sequence is 13 residues long. The CDR3 sequence is CASSVDRGYEQYF. Here the CDR3 DNA reads TGTGCCAGCAGCGTGGACAGGGGGTACGAGCAGTACTTC.

There are a few counts of this clonotype. Written as DNA, the CDR3 is TGTGCCAGCAGCCCCGGTGACAGGGCTTACGGCTACACCTTC. Translated, it gives CASSPGDRAYGYTF. The chain uses TRBV9 and TRBJ1-2; TRBD1 agrees at 7 bases. V was pared by 4 bases and J by 8 bases, with 11 bases of the junction left unmatched. In germline, CDR1 is SGDLS, CDR2 YYNGEE. This CDR3 has 14 residues.

This clonotype was counted ten times or more. The rearrangement uses TRBV9 and TRBJ1-3; a possible D gene is TRBD1 (6 bases). The CDR3 extends over 13 amino acids. Germline lookup yields CDR1 SGDLS and CDR2 YYNGEE. The V end was cut by 1 base, the J end by 8 bases, with 10 bases between. This chain's CDR3 is CASSVNRVDTIYF. CDR3 in DNA: TGTGCCAGCAGCGTAAACAGGGTGGACACCATATATTTT.

The chain combines TRBV9 with TRBJ1-6; D might be TRBD1 (5 bases). The germline V gene encodes CDR1 SGDLS and CDR2 YYNGEE. V lost 2 bases, J lost 9 bases, and 9 bases lay in between. The CDR3 runs 13 residues. This CDR3 is CASSVLGGSPLHF. In DNA, the CDR3 is TGTGCCAGCAGCGTCCTGGGGGGTTCACCCCTCCACTTT.

This clonotype is medium-sized. The chain uses TRBV9 and TRBJ2-5; the match to TRBD2 covers 9 bases. The germline V gene has CDR1 SGDLS and CDR2 YYNGEE. After removal of 4 bases from V and 2 bases from J, the junction contained 18 bases not matched to a gene. This CDR3 region has 19 residues. CDR3 coding DNA: TGTGCCAGCAGCCTAAACGCGCGGGAGGCGGGAGGGGATCAAGAGACCCAGTACTTC. Translation gives CASSLNAREAGGDQETQYF.

By share, this clonotype ranks as medium-sized. This chain joins TRBV21-1 and TRBJ1-2; the table calls TRBD1, which could not be checked here. TRBV21-1 is classified as a pseudogene. The CDR3 runs 13 residues. The CDR3 is CASSYRGIEGYTF. CDR3 sequence (DNA): TGTGCCAGCAGTTACAGGGGTATCGAGGGCTACACCTTC.

In this sample, this clonotype turned up a few times. The rearrangement uses TRBV9 and TRBJ2-7; 7 bases agree with TRBD1. The CDR3 consists of 14 residues. Germline CDR1 and CDR2: SGDLS and YYNGEE. V shed 3 bases, J shed 3 bases, and the junction held 6 bases outside the gene matches. The CDR3 reads CASSASDRNYEQYF. The CDR3 nucleotides read TGTGCCAGCAGCGCGTCGGACAGGAACTACGAGCAGTACTTC.

The chain couples TRBV9 to TRBJ2-1; D may be TRBD2 (6 bases). Germline V gene lookup returns CDR1 SGDLS and CDR2 YYNGEE. Deletions cut 0 bases from V and 0 bases from J, with 10 bases between. The CDR3 loop spans 16 amino acids. The CDR3 region has the DNA TGTGCCAGCAGCGTAGGGGGGGACTCCTCCTACAATGAGCAGTTCTTC. Residues: CASSVGGDSSYNEQFF.

Ten or more counts support this clonotype. V gene TRBV9 combines with J gene TRBJ2-7, with D possibly being TRBD1 or TRBD2 (6 bases each). Deletions cut 3 bases from V and 3 bases from J, with 10 bases between. Per germline, CDR1 SGDLS and CDR2 YYNGEE. The length of the CDR3 is 13 residues. CDR3 residues: CASSEGGGYEQYF. The CDR3 region has the DNA TGTGCCAGCAGCGAGGGGGGAGGCTACGAGCAGTACTTC.

This clonotype was recorded at least ten times. A much larger clone sits a single nucleotide away, making a read error possible. V usage is TRBV9 and J usage is TRBJ2-7; 11 bases are a match to TRBD2. V lost 3 bases to trimming and J lost 3 bases; unmatched junction nucleotides: 2. From germline, CDR1 is SGDLS and CDR2 YYNGEE. The CDR3 runs 14 residues. CDR3 in DNA: TGTGCCAGCAGCGCGACTAGCGGGAACTACGAGCAGTACTTC. Translation: CASSATSGNYEQYF.

At least ten counts were recorded for this clonotype. The chain carries TRBV9 and TRBJ2-1; D could derive from TRBD1 or TRBD2 (5 bases each). Germline V lookup: CDR1 SGDLS, CDR2 YYNGEE. The CDR3 has 15 residues. V was shortened by 1 base and J by 0 bases, with 8 bases between the two germline ends. As DNA, the CDR3 is TGTGCCAGCAGCGTATGGGGGAGCTCCTACAATGAGCAGTTCTTC. Protein sequence: CASSVWGSSYNEQFF.

This clonotype ranks as medium-sized (0.01 to 0.1%). The gene calls are TRBV9 and TRBJ2-7; 9 bases are a match to TRBD2. The V gene's germline CDR1 is SGDLS and CDR2 YYNGEE. The CDR3 is made up of 16 amino acids. V lost 4 bases, J lost 6 bases, and 14 bases stayed unmatched. As DNA, the CDR3 is TGTGCCAGCAGCCACTCCCGGGCGGGGGGGTCCGGCGAGCAGTACTTC. This gives the protein CASSHSRAGGSGEQYF.

This clonotype is medium-sized within its sample. The chain carries TRBV9 and TRBJ1-6; D remains unclear. V gave up 4 bases and J gave up 7 bases, with 18 bases separating them. Germline CDR1 reads SGDLS; CDR2 reads YYNGEE. There are 16 residues in the CDR3. CDR3 in DNA: TGTGCCAGCAGCCCGCAGGCTGCGAGCACCAATTCACCCCTCCACTTT. Its translation: CASSPQAASTNSPLHF.

The V and J genes are TRBV9 and TRBJ2-4; D is tentatively TRBD1 or TRBD2 (6 bases each). The CDR3 loop spans 14 amino acids. CDR1 and CDR2 (germline): SGDLS, YYNGEE. The germline V and J ends were trimmed by 3 bases and 5 bases, with 12 bases remaining between them. CDR3 sequence reads: CASSGGARQNIQYF. CDR3 nucleotides: TGTGCCAGCAGCGGGGGGGCAAGGCAAAACATTCAGTACTTC.

This clonotype was detected many times. The chain employs TRBV9 and TRBJ2-2; D might be TRBD1 or TRBD2, each matching 5 bases. V gave up 6 bases and J gave up 1 base, with 16 bases separating them. CDR1 is SGDLS and CDR2 is YYNGEE in the germline V gene. There are 16 residues in the CDR3. CDR3 coding DNA: TGTGCCAGCACCCCTGAGGGACGGATGAACACCGGGGAGCTGTTTTTT. It yields the protein CASTPEGRMNTGELFF.

The chain employs TRBV9 and TRBJ2-7; TRBD1 agrees at 9 bases. CDR1 SGDLS and CDR2 YYNGEE come from the germline V gene. Trimming at V came to 0 bases and at J to 3 bases, leaving 4 bases not matched to a gene. CDR3 length equals 15 residues. The CDR3 spells CASSVDRTGVYEQYF. The CDR3 coding sequence is TGTGCCAGCAGCGTAGATCGGACAGGGGTCTACGAGCAGTACTTC.

This clonotype turned up a few times. J is TRBJ2-3 and V is TRBV9; 10 bases agree with TRBD2. After removal of 4 bases from V and 3 bases from J, the junction contained 11 bases not matched to a gene. From germline, CDR1 is SGDLS and CDR2 YYNGEE. There are 17 residues in the CDR3. The CDR3 protein is CASSPRASGGPTDTQYF. In DNA form, the CDR3 reads TGTGCCAGCAGCCCCCGGGCTAGCGGGGGACCTACAGATACGCAGTATTTT.

The chain combines TRBV9 with TRBJ2-1; 8 bases map to TRBD2. Germline CDR1 and CDR2: SGDLS and YYNGEE. The length of the CDR3 is 15 residues. The junction had 5 bases not matched to a gene; V was cut back by 3 bases and J by 3 bases. The CDR3, as DNA: TGTGCCAGCAGCGCCGGAGCGGGAGACTACAATGAGCAGTTCTTC. Translation: CASSAGAGDYNEQFF.

This clonotype was recorded at least ten times. The V call is TRBV9, the J call TRBJ2-7; 7 bases match TRBD1. The CDR3 loop spans 14 amino acids. Germline assignment: CDR1 SGDLS and CDR2 YYNGEE. The V segment lost 4 bases and the J segment 1 base; nucleotides outside the gene matches: 5. Written as DNA, the CDR3 is TGTGCCAGCAGCCCTTGGGACAGTTCCTACGAGCAGTACTTC. Translating gives CASSPWDSSYEQYF.

This clonotype has at least ten counts. This sequence joins TRBV9 and TRBJ1-2; tentatively, D is TRBD1 (6 bases). Germline loops: CDR1 SGDLS, CDR2 YYNGEE. The CDR3 sequence is 14 residues long. Trimming took 4 bases from V and 8 from J, leaving 18 bases between them. The CDR3 spells CASSPSNAGAGYTF. The DNA of the CDR3 is TGTGCCAGCAGCCCCAGTAATGCGGGGGCAGGCTACACCTTC.

In its sample, this clonotype is medium-sized. The chain has TRBV9 and TRBJ2-3; the match to TRBD2 covers 9 bases. The CDR3 has 15 amino acids. V lost 0 bases and J lost 5; bases outside the gene matches: 4. From germline, CDR1 is SGDLS and CDR2 YYNGEE. In DNA form, the CDR3 reads TGTGCCAGCAGCGTAGCTGGTAGCGGGAGAGATACGCAGTATTTT. Encoded protein: CASSVAGSGRDTQYF.

This clonotype was recorded a few times. The chain uses TRBV9 and TRBJ2-2, with TRBD2 matching 12 bases. After removal of 0 bases from V and 5 bases from J, the junction contained 8 bases not matched to a gene. The CDR3 sequence is 18 residues long. Per the germline V gene, CDR1 is SGDLS and CDR2 is YYNGEE. The CDR3 DNA is TGTGCCAGCAGCGTAGACCGCCTAGCGGGAGGGCGTACCGGGGAGCTGTTTTTT. Residues: CASSVDRLAGGRTGELFF.

This clonotype has ten or more counts. The chain links TRBV9 to TRBJ2-5; 12 nucleotides agree with TRBD2. Trimming removed 2 bases from V and 5 bases from J; junction bases left unmatched: 7. The germline gives CDR1 SGDLS, CDR2 YYNGEE. The length of the CDR3 is 16 residues. CDR3 DNA: TGTGCCAGCAGCGTGGGTCTAGCGGGAGGGCCGGAGACCCAGTACTTC. It encodes CASSVGLAGGPETQYF.

The table lists this clonotype with many counts. The V and J genes are TRBV9 and TRBJ2-1; TRBD1 or TRBD2 may be the D gene (5 bases each). V dropped 4 bases and J dropped 6 bases, with 14 bases sitting between them. The V gene's germline CDR1 is SGDLS and CDR2 YYNGEE. The CDR3 has 14 amino acids. DNA of the CDR3: TGTGCCAGCAGCCCTGGGGGTCCCGGCAATGAGCAGTTCTTC. This sequence encodes CASSPGGPGNEQFF.

This clonotype was seen at least ten times. This chain uses TRBV9 with TRBJ2-7; D remains unclear. Looked up from germline, CDR1 is SGDLS and CDR2 is YYNGEE. This CDR3 has 14 amino acids. V gave up 4 bases and J gave up 5 bases, with 16 bases separating them. CDR3 sequence: CASSPPRVTDEQYF. CDR3 bases: TGTGCCAGCAGCCCTCCGAGAGTAACGGACGAGCAGTACTTC.

This clonotype turned up a few times. V and J are TRBV9 and TRBJ2-2; D is unresolved. The V and J ends lost 1 base and 3 bases respectively, with 7 bases between them. The CDR3 has 14 amino acids. Germline V gene lookup returns CDR1 SGDLS and CDR2 YYNGEE. Here the CDR3 reads CASSVSGYTGELFF. The CDR3 nucleotides are TGTGCCAGCAGCGTATCGGGTTACACCGGGGAGCTGTTTTTT.

This clonotype was seen at least ten times. V is TRBV9 and J is TRBJ1-2; 7 positions match TRBD1. The germline CDR1 and CDR2 sequences are SGDLS and YYNGEE. Losses at the gene ends were 4 bases for V and 8 bases for J; bases not matched to a gene: 5. The CDR3 contains 12 residues. The CDR3 DNA reads as TGTGCCAGCAGCAACAGGGGTGGCGGCTACACCTTC. This sequence encodes CASSNRGGGYTF.

In this sample, this clonotype is medium-sized (0.01 to 0.1%). This rearrangement joins TRBV9 to TRBJ1-1; D is ambiguous. This CDR3 comprises 16 residues. V shed 0 bases and J shed 1 base, with 13 bases lying between them. CDR1 and CDR2 (germline): SGDLS, YYNGEE. CDR3 protein: CASSVDPAGSNTEAFF. In nucleotides, the CDR3 is TGTGCCAGCAGCGTAGACCCGGCGGGGTCGAACACTGAAGCTTTCTTT. Variable domain in full (rest from reference TRBV9 and TRBJ1-1): DSGVTQTPKHLITATGQRVTLRCSPRSGDLSVYWYQQSLDQGLQFLIQYYNGEERAKGNILERFSAQQFPDLHSELNLSSLELGDSALYFCASSVDPAGSNTEAFFGQGTRLTVV.

This clonotype came up many times. This chain uses TRBV9 with TRBJ2-5; 9 positions agree with TRBD2. With V trimmed by 4 bases and J by 3 bases, 10 bases remained unmatched. The CDR3 sequence is 16 residues long. The V gene's germline CDR1 is SGDLS and CDR2 YYNGEE. The DNA for the CDR3 is TGTGCCAGCAGCCCTGCGCTAGCGGGGTTAGAAGAGACCCAGTACTTC. It is translated as CASSPALAGLEETQYF.